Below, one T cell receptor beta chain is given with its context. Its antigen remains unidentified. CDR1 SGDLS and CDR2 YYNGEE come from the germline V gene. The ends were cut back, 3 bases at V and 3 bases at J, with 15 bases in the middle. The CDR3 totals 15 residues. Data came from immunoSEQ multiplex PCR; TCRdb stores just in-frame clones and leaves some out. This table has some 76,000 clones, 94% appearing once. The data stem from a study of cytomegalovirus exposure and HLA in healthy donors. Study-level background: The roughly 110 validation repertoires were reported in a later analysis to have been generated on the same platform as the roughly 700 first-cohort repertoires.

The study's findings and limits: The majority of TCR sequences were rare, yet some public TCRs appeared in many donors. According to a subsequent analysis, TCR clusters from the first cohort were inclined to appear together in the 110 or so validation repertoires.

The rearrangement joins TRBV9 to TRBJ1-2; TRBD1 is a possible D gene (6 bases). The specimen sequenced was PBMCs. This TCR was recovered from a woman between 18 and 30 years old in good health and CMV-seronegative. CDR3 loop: CASSGIQGFYYGYTF. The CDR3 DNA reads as TGTGCCAGCAGCGGAATACAGGGATTCTACTATGGCTACACCTTC.